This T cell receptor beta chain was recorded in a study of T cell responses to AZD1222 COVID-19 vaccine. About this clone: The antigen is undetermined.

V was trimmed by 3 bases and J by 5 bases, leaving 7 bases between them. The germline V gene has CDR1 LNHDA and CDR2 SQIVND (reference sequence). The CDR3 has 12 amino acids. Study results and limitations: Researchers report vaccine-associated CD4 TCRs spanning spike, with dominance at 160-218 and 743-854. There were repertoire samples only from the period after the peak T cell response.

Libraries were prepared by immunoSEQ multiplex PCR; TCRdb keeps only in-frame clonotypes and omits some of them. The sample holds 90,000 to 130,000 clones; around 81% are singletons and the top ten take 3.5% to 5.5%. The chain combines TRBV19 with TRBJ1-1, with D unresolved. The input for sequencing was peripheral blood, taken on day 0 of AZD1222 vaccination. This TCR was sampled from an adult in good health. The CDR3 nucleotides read TGTGCCAGTAGTATTGGTTGGACTGAAGCTTTCTTT. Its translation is CASSIGWTEAFF.